This T cell receptor beta chain was sequenced during a study of blood T cell repertoires in COVID-19. Study in general: Researchers got acute and convalescent COVID-19 samples from the United States, Italy and Spain. PBMCs, B-cell-depleted T cells, or T cells provided the cDNA or gDNA that made up the material.

The CDR3 has 15 amino acids. Germline V CDR1 and CDR2: DFQATT, SNEGSKA (reference sequence). Trimming removed 3 bases from V and 10 bases from J, with 22 bases in between. Clones were sequenced by immunoSEQ multiplex PCR, and TCRdb holds only the in-frame ones, with some missing. The sample has around 68,000 clones, 87% seen once; the top ten hold less than 7%. In its sample, this clone was seen once. The rearrangement joins TRBV20-1 to TRBJ2-1, with a weak D call TRBD2 (5 bases). The sample was peripheral blood. This TCR was recovered from a woman in her forties or fifties with acute or convalescent COVID-19. The CDR3 coding sequence is TGCAGTGCTAGTCGCCGGAGGACCCTGCGTCGGGAGCAGTTCTTC. Its translation is CSASRRRTLRREQFF.